The clone carrying this T cell receptor (beta chain) showed up many times. Its antigen is not identified. The data derive from a study of T cells after yellow fever vaccination. Looking at the study overall: Fractions with few cells were prepared using SMART-Seq v4 Ultra Low Input.

Study-wide results and limits: One caveat is that FACS-sorted repertoires could contain abundant clonotypes contaminating from the bulk population. Clones from primary vaccination mostly reappeared after the booster (96% CD4, over 85% CD8).

The V end was cut by 3 bases, the J end by 2 bases, with 14 bases between. The CDR3 sequence is 16 residues long. Germline assignment: CDR1 DFQATT and CDR2 SNEGSKA (reference sequence). TCR cDNA, made by 5'RACE template switching, carried an added universal primer site and UMIs. Each CDR3 protein gets one entry after TCRdb re-called the 5' RACE reads with MiXCR. The data contain about 220,000 distinct CDR3 sequences, roughly 3.3% of them singletons. This receptor was obtained from a man in his late teens or twenties who received the YFV17D yellow fever vaccine. Specimen: CD4+ T cells sorted from PBMCs, collected 10 days after the yellow fever booster vaccination. This rearrangement joins TRBV20-1 to TRBJ2-6; D might be TRBD1 (5 bases). For the CDR3, the DNA is TGCAGTGCTAGGGGGCTCGGCAGTACTGGGGCCAACGTCCTGACTTTC. This translates into CSARGLGSTGANVLTF.